This T cell receptor (beta chain) was profiled in a study of spatial heterogeneity in lung cancer. At the level of the study: In cases with available follow-up PBMC samples, these were sequenced at a median of approximately 2 years after resection. Compared with alpha-chain sequences, beta-chain sequences were consistently detected in greater numbers.

Study outcomes and limitations: The appearance of ubiquitous expanded tumor TCRs in blood was greater at resection than follow-up.

A few counts support this clonotype. Its antigen is unknown. CDR1 SEHNR and CDR2 FQNEAQ come from the germline V gene (reference sequence). The CDR3 loop spans 14 amino acids. Trimming shortened V by 1 base and J by 3 bases, and 9 bases separated the two germline ends. This sample's time point: blood at routine non-recurrence follow-up after resection. Whole RNA, which was extracted from tumor, nontumor lung tissue or frozen PBMC, was sequenced without any cell sorting. Every TCR cDNA molecule bore its own unique molecular identifier. From the 5' RACE reads, TCRdb called clonotypes with MiXCR, one entry per CDR3 protein. The sample consists of 51,000 or so distinct CDR3 sequences, around 6.7% of them appearing once.

The material sequenced was PBMCs, taken at follow-up. The TCR originated in a female donor with early-stage non-small cell lung cancer. The chain joins TRBV7-9 to TRBJ1-1; perhaps TRBD1 as D (5 bases). CDR3 coding DNA: TGTGCCAGCAGCTTAGTAGACAGCGACACTGAAGCTTTCTTT. It specifies CASSLVDSDTEAFF.